These 18 T cell receptor beta chains came from one sample sequenced in a study. TCRdb ran MiXCR on the 5' RACE reads and lists one entry per CDR3 protein. The table includes 7,500 to 9,500 distinct CDR3 sequences, less than 45% detected once. The sample consisted of tumor-infiltrating memory CD4+ T cells sorted from the breast tumor. Regarding subset: memory CD4+ T cells, CD4+CD45RO+CD25-. Receptor source: a female donor with breast cancer.

The chain links TRBV24-1 to TRBJ2-7; TRBD1 matches 11 bases. Unmatched junction bases numbered 2, after V lost 2 bases and J lost 3 bases. The CDR3 runs 15 residues. Germline V gene lookup returns CDR1 KGHDR and CDR2 SFDVKD. The CDR3 protein is CATSDSGTGGYEQYF. The CDR3 nucleotides read TGTGCCACCAGTGATTCCGGGACAGGGGGCTACGAGCAGTACTTC.

The chain recombines TRBV2 with TRBJ1-6; D is unresolved. CDR1 SNHLY and CDR2 FYNNEI come from the germline V gene. Trimming removed 7 bases from V and 10 bases from J, with 14 bases in between. The CDR3 totals 13 residues. CDR3 residues: CASIFALASPLHF. The CDR3 DNA is TGTGCCAGCATATTCGCACTGGCATCACCCCTCCACTTT.

This clonotype has ten or more counts. V gene TRBV20-1 combines with J gene TRBJ2-3; 12 nucleotides agree with TRBD2. The germline CDR1 and CDR2 sequences are DFQATT and SNEGSKA (reference sequence). The CDR3 is 16 amino acids. V lost 6 bases and J lost 3; bases outside the gene matches: 10. CDR3 bases: TGCAGTGCCGCCCTAGCGGGAGGGCCTGGAACAGATACGCAGTATTTT. This encodes CSAALAGGPGTDTQYF.

This clonotype was observed many times. V gene TRBV27 combines with J gene TRBJ2-7, with 11 bases aligning to TRBD1. The germline CDR1 and CDR2 sequences are MNHEY and SMNVEV (reference sequence). The CDR3 has 15 amino acids. V dropped 7 bases and J dropped 3; count of bases not matched to a gene: 8. The CDR3 bases are TGTGCCAGCAAAAGATCCGGGACAGGGGGCTACGAGCAGTACTTC. This gives the protein CASKRSGTGGYEQYF.

In this sample, this clonotype turned up a few times. The V and J genes are TRBV6-1 and TRBJ2-1; D not certain. Trimming cost V 4 bases and J 13 bases, with 11 bases left between them. Per the germline V gene, CDR1 is MNHNS and CDR2 is SASEGT. The CDR3 runs to 11 residues. The CDR3 sequence: CASSVPTEQFF. In DNA form, the CDR3 reads TGTGCCAGCAGTGTCCCTACGGAACAGTTCTTC.

The gene calls are TRBV20-1 and TRBJ2-1, with 7 bases fitting TRBD2. The junction had 9 bases not matched to a gene; V was cut back by 1 base and J by 0 bases. The CDR3 totals 17 residues. Germline V lookup: CDR1 DFQATT, CDR2 SNEGSKA (reference sequence). The CDR3 DNA reads TGCAGTGCTAGAGGCCTGGCGGGAGCGGCCTCCTACAATGAGCAGTTCTTC. Translating gives CSARGLAGAASYNEQFF.

Points on this clonotype: One end of the junction varies from germline; a read error may be responsible. The chain uses TRBV24-1 and TRBJ2-3, with TRBD2 matching 12 bases. Germline V gives CDR1 KGHDR, CDR2 SFDVKD. The CDR3 has 16 amino acids. DNA for the CDR3: TGTGCCACCAGTGACCCGACTAGCGGGAGCAGAGATACGCAGTATTTT. It is translated as CATSDPTSGSRDTQYF.

The CDR3 is CASSPQGSTYSNQPQHF. For the CDR3, the DNA is TGTGCCAGCAGTCCACAGGGTTCCACTTATAGCAATCAGCCCCAGCATTTT. The chain combines TRBV6-1 with TRBJ1-5, with a weak D call TRBD1 (6 bases). This CDR3 region has 17 residues. The V gene's germline CDR1 is MNHNS and CDR2 SASEGT. Trimming cost V 5 bases and J 0 bases, with 17 bases left between them.

The chain is built from TRBV5-6 and TRBJ2-7; the match to TRBD2 covers 9 bases. Germline V gives CDR1 SGHDT, CDR2 YYEEEE. The length of the CDR3 is 15 residues. With 3 bases clipped from V and 5 bases from J, the junction kept 9 bases outside the gene matches. The CDR3 loop is CASSSLSGSNDEQYF. CDR3 sequence (DNA): TGTGCCAGCAGCTCCCTTAGCGGGAGTAACGACGAGCAGTACTTC.

The sample holds one count of this clonotype. It is likely a read error, because the conserved phenylalanine at the end of the CDR3 is missing. The V gene is TRBV18, the J gene TRBJ1-1; D is unclear. Germline V gene data show CDR1 as KGHSH and CDR2 as LQKENI. The CDR3 length is 12 residues. CDR3 DNA sequence: TGTGCCAGCCCACCCGGAGAAACTGAAGCTTTCTTG. This translates into CASPPGETEAFL.

The chain combines TRBV20-1 with TRBJ1-2; TRBD1 is a possible D gene (5 bases). From germline, CDR1 is DFQATT and CDR2 SNEGSKA (reference sequence). The CDR3 consists of 11 residues. V was pared by 6 bases and J by 14 bases, with 19 bases between. CDR3 in DNA: TGCAGTGCCACGGTGGGGCACCGGAGAACCTTC. Protein product: CSATVGHRRTF.

V and J are TRBV11-2 and TRBJ2-3; 11 bases are shared with TRBD1. Germline lookup yields CDR1 SGHAT and CDR2 FQNNGV. CDR3 size: 20 residues. J lost 2 bases, V lost 5 bases, and 18 bases had no gene match. The CDR3 coding sequence is TGTGCCAGCAGCCCAATACGCCGGGACAGGGGGAACTTCCCCACAGATACGCAGTATTTT. Its translation: CASSPIRRDRGNFPTDTQYF.

This clonotype came up many times. The CDR3 coding sequence is TGTGCCAGCAGCCGGGGGACAGGGGGCTTCGCAACTAATGAAAAACTGTTTTTT. Residues: CASSRGTGGFATNEKLFF. The V call is TRBV12-3 or TRBV12-4, the J call TRBJ1-4; 12 positions agree with TRBD1. This CDR3 is built from 18 residues. With V trimmed by 6 bases and J by 0 bases, 8 bases remained unmatched.

This sequence joins TRBV20-1 and TRBJ1-2; D possibly corresponds to TRBD1 (5 bases). CDR3 size: 12 residues. V lost 6 bases, J lost 7 bases, and 15 bases lay in between. Germline CDR1 reads DFQATT; CDR2 reads SNEGSKA (reference sequence). The CDR3 nucleotides are TGCAGTGCCCGGGGGGGAAGTGGTGGCTACACCTTC. It encodes CSARGGSGGYTF.

The genes are TRBV7-2 and TRBJ2-7; possibly TRBD1 or TRBD2 for D (6 bases each). The germline CDR1 and CDR2 sequences are SGHTA and FQGNSA. The CDR3 runs to 13 residues. Trimming cost V 3 bases and J 7 bases, with 13 bases left between them. The DNA for the CDR3 is TGTGCCAGCAGCTTTCGGACTACAGGGGAGCAGTACTTC. It encodes CASSFRTTGEQYF.

This clonotype rates as medium-sized. The chain couples TRBV4-3 to TRBJ2-1; 7 nucleotides align to TRBD2. Looked up from germline, CDR1 is LGHNA and CDR2 is YSLEER. The CDR3 loop spans 14 amino acids. V lost 3 bases, J lost 8 bases, and 7 bases stayed unmatched. The CDR3 nucleotides read TGCGCCAGCAGCCAGCGAGTGGGGGGGGATGAGCAGTTCTTC. This codes for CASSQRVGGDEQFF.

The chain links TRBV29-1 to TRBJ2-3; D uncertain. The CDR3 loop spans 12 amino acids. Trimming removed 5 bases at V and 1 base at J, with 7 bases between. Germline values: CDR1 SQVTM, CDR2 ANQGSEA. This chain's CDR3 is CSVRIGTDTQYF. The CDR3 DNA sequence: TGCAGCGTTCGCATCGGCACAGATACGCAGTATTTT.

This clonotype was seen at least ten times. The chain uses TRBV30 and TRBJ2-1; D gene unclear. The germline V and J ends were trimmed by 1 base and 1 base, with 8 bases remaining between them. The CDR3 has 14 amino acids. CDR1 GTSNPN and CDR2 SVGIG come from the germline V gene (reference sequence). CDR3 nucleotides: TGTGCCTGGAGTGCAGGACGGTCCTACAATGAGCAGTTCTTC. This codes for CAWSAGRSYNEQFF.